These 24 T cell receptor beta chains were sequenced from one sample in a study of shared clonotypes between healthy human individuals. Data came from immunoSEQ multiplex PCR; TCRdb stores just in-frame clones and leaves some out. This sample has hundreds of thousands of clones, with about 76% found just once. The sample consisted of PBMCs. The receptors come from a middle-aged woman in good health. Some clones in this sample may be carry-over from other donors' samples.

CDR3 loop: CASRRRTSGFYEQYF. In DNA form, the CDR3 reads TGTGCCAGCAGACGACGGACTAGCGGGTTCTACGAGCAGTACTTC. V gene TRBV6-5 combines with J gene TRBJ2-7; 11 bases fit TRBD2. The CDR3 contains 15 residues. Germline V gives CDR1 MNHEY, CDR2 SVGAGI. J was trimmed by 3 bases and V by 6 bases; bases with no gene match: 7.

Concerning this clone: The junction does not match germline at one end; this may be a read error. This chain uses TRBV11-2 with TRBJ1-3; D may be TRBD1 (6 bases). The CDR3 extends over 14 amino acids. Per germline, CDR1 SGHAT and CDR2 FQNNGV. The CDR3 loop is CASSDTGRVNAIYF. The CDR3 bases are TGTGCCAGCAGTGATACAGGGAGAGTAAACGCCATATATTTT.

The J gene is TRBJ2-3, the V gene TRBV14; D not resolved. Germline loops: CDR1 SGHDN, CDR2 FVKESK. CDR3 size: 13 residues. V lost 4 bases and J lost 8, with 13 bases in between. This CDR3 reads CASSPDEYGTQYF. The CDR3 nucleotides are TGTGCCAGCAGCCCGGACGAATATGGTACGCAGTATTTT.

The chain carries TRBV2 and TRBJ2-2; no clear D gene. Germline assignment: CDR1 SNHLY and CDR2 FYNNEI. CDR3 length equals 14 residues. Trimming cost V 8 bases and J 0 bases, with 10 bases left between them. The CDR3 DNA is TGTGCCAGCGCGGCCTCCGCGAACACCGGGGAGCTGTTTTTT. Translation gives CASAASANTGELFF.

The chain joins TRBV5-1 to TRBJ2-7; 8 bases map to TRBD1. CDR3 size: 16 residues. V lost 4 bases to trimming and J lost 7 bases; unmatched junction nucleotides: 16. CDR1 and CDR2 (germline): SGHRS, YFSETQ. The CDR3 DNA reads as TGCGCCAGCAGCGGGACAGGAGGGCCACTATCGGGGGAGCAGTACTTC. Translation gives CASSGTGGPLSGEQYF.

The chain joins TRBV14 to TRBJ2-7, with D tentatively TRBD1 or TRBD2 (5 bases each). The V end lost 3 bases, the J end lost 6 bases, and 21 bases lay between the germline ends. The length of the CDR3 is 16 residues. Looked up from germline, CDR1 is SGHDN and CDR2 is FVKESK. The CDR3 DNA sequence: TGTGCCAGCAGCCACAAGGCCTCCTTCCGGGACGGCGAGCAGTACTTC. This codes for CASSHKASFRDGEQYF.

This clone was detected a few times. This rearrangement joins TRBV7-9 to TRBJ1-3; TRBD1 agrees at 7 bases. This CDR3 has 16 amino acids. Trimming at V came to 5 bases and at J to 1 base, leaving 8 bases not matched to a gene. Germline CDR1 and CDR2: SEHNR and FQNEAQ (reference sequence). DNA of the CDR3: TGTGCCAGCAGCCCCCCCTCGACAGGGTCTGGAAACACCATATATTTT. Its translation: CASSPPSTGSGNTIYF.

This chain connects TRBV2 to TRBJ2-5, with D perhaps TRBD1 or TRBD2 (5 bases each). Germline assignment: CDR1 SNHLY and CDR2 FYNNEI. This CDR3 contains 14 residues. V shed 6 bases and J shed 4 bases, with 15 bases lying between them. The CDR3 region is CASRGRLSAETQYF. The CDR3 nucleotides are TGTGCCAGCAGGGGACGGTTATCGGCAGAGACCCAGTACTTC.

This clone has at least ten counts. The chain uses TRBV6-1 and TRBJ2-3, with D perhaps matching TRBD2 (6 bases). This CDR3 contains 13 residues. V shed 10 bases and J shed 4 bases, with 15 bases lying between them. Per germline, CDR1 MNHNS and CDR2 SASEGT. DNA of the CDR3: TGTGCCACCGGGGCTTCTAGCGCAGATACGCAGTATTTT. This sequence encodes CATGASSADTQYF.

V usage is TRBV5-1 and J usage is TRBJ2-5; TRBD1 matches at 9 bases. This CDR3 has 15 amino acids. CDR1 SGHRS and CDR2 YFSETQ come from the germline V gene. V was pared by 4 bases and J by 5 bases, with 9 bases of the junction left unmatched. CDR3 sequence: CASSPPTGGWETQYF. CDR3 sequence (DNA): TGCGCCAGCAGCCCCCCGACAGGGGGTTGGGAGACCCAGTACTTC.

This chain uses TRBV15 with TRBJ2-3; 8 nucleotides line up with TRBD2. Losses at the gene ends were 0 bases for V and 1 base for J; bases not matched to a gene: 6. Germline CDR1 LNHNV, CDR2 YYDKDF (reference sequence). The CDR3 loop spans 17 amino acids. The CDR3 loop is CATSREGTSGGTDTQYF. CDR3 bases: TGTGCCACCAGCAGAGAGGGAACTAGCGGAGGCACAGATACGCAGTATTTT.

Remarks on this clone: Other DNA sequences from this sample encode an identical CDR3 as well. The J gene is TRBJ1-1, the V gene TRBV7-9; no definite D call. This CDR3 has 13 amino acids. The V gene lost 3 bases and the J gene lost 1 base, with 6 bases spanning the gap. Germline V lookup: CDR1 SEHNR, CDR2 FQNEAQ (reference sequence). This CDR3 is CASSFDGNTEAFF. The DNA for the CDR3 is TGTGCCAGCAGCTTCGACGGGAACACTGAAGCTTTCTTT.

The gene calls are TRBV29-1 and TRBJ1-5; D is ambiguous. Per the germline V gene, CDR1 is SQVTM and CDR2 is ANQGSEA. CDR3 length: 13 residues. The ends were cut back, 4 bases at V and 5 bases at J, with 12 bases in the middle. CDR3 region: CSVVIGLDQPQHF. CDR3 coding DNA: TGCAGCGTTGTTATAGGGCTTGATCAGCCCCAGCATTTT. Filled out from reference TRBV29-1 and TRBJ1-5, the complete variable domain reads SAVISQKPSRDICQRGTSLTIQCQVDSQVTMMFWYRQQPGQSLTLIATANQGSEATYESGFVIDKFPISRPNLTFSTLTVSNMSPEDSSIYLCSVVIGLDQPQHFGDGTRLSIL.

The chain employs TRBV2 and TRBJ2-6; D is uncertain. Looked up from germline, CDR1 is SNHLY and CDR2 is FYNNEI. Trimming shortened V by 6 bases and J by 0 bases, and 18 bases separated the two germline ends. The CDR3 contains 18 residues. The CDR3 spells CASSGAMGLTSGANVLTF. The CDR3 DNA reads TGTGCCAGCAGCGGAGCCATGGGCCTCACCTCTGGGGCCAACGTCCTGACTTTC.

This clone has a single count. The rearrangement uses TRBV9 and TRBJ2-7, with 10 positions matching TRBD2. This CDR3 spans 15 amino acids. Germline V gene data show CDR1 as SGDLS and CDR2 as YYNGEE. Unmatched junction bases numbered 7, after V lost 4 bases and J lost 3 bases. CDR3 protein: CASSTGTSAHYEQYF. CDR3 in DNA: TGTGCCAGCAGCACTGGGACTAGCGCGCACTACGAGCAGTACTTC.

The chain links TRBV6-5 to TRBJ2-7; D remains ambiguous. Germline lookup yields CDR1 MNHEY and CDR2 SVGAGI. The V and J ends lost 11 bases and 7 bases respectively, with 15 bases between them. The CDR3 covers 11 residues. For the CDR3, the DNA is TGTGCCGCCGGCCCTGGGCGTGAGCAGTACTTC. This encodes CAAGPGREQYF.

The rearrangement uses TRBV28 and TRBJ2-7, with D maybe TRBD1 (6 bases). The V gene's germline CDR1 is MDHEN and CDR2 SYDVKM. The CDR3 is 13 amino acids. V was trimmed by 7 bases and J by 4 bases, leaving 14 bases between them. The chain's CDR3 is CASKGAGEYEQYF. In DNA, the CDR3 is TGTGCCAGCAAAGGGGCAGGGGAGTACGAGCAGTACTTC.

The chain carries TRBV7-2 and TRBJ2-7, with D possibly being TRBD2 (6 bases). V lost 2 bases and J lost 2, with 13 bases in between. Germline CDR1 is SGHTA and CDR2 is FQGNSA. The CDR3 totals 15 residues. Here the CDR3 reads CASSLSRDLAYEQYF. CDR3 sequence (DNA): TGTGCCAGCAGCTTATCCCGGGACTTAGCCTACGAGCAGTACTTC.

The chain employs TRBV5-1 and TRBJ1-1; TRBD1 matches 10 bases. This CDR3 spans 16 amino acids. Per germline, CDR1 SGHRS and CDR2 YFSETQ. V lost 3 bases and J lost 0; bases outside the gene matches: 5. In DNA form, the CDR3 reads TGCGCCAGCAGCTCTGGGGACAGGGGTATGAACACTGAAGCTTTCTTT. The encoded protein is CASSSGDRGMNTEAFF.

The V and J genes are TRBV7-9 and TRBJ2-1; TRBD1 might be the D (5 bases). The CDR3 length is 13 residues. Germline lookup yields CDR1 SEHNR and CDR2 FQNEAQ (reference sequence). Trimming removed 1 base from V and 7 bases from J, with 8 bases in between. The CDR3, as DNA: TGTGCCAGCAGCTTAGGCAGGGCGAATGAGCAGTTCTTC. This encodes CASSLGRANEQFF.

This chain links TRBV28 with TRBJ2-5, with no clear D. CDR1 is MDHEN and CDR2 is SYDVKM in the germline V gene. The CDR3 sequence is 13 residues long. V lost 5 bases and J lost 5, with 12 bases in between. CDR3 coding DNA: TGTGCCAGCAGTCCCCGGGCACCGGAGACCCAGTACTTC. It encodes CASSPRAPETQYF.

The chain uses TRBV4-3 and TRBJ1-2; 7 bases agree with TRBD1. The CDR3 loop spans 15 amino acids. The V and J ends lost 4 bases and 8 bases, in that order; junction bases with no gene match: 13. Germline V gives CDR1 LGHNA, CDR2 YSLEER. CDR3 region: CASSRTGTDLLGYTF. Written as DNA, the CDR3 is TGCGCCAGCAGCCGAACCGGGACAGACTTATTGGGCTACACCTTC.

This clone was seen a single time. The chain employs TRBV28 and TRBJ2-7; D perhaps matches TRBD1 (7 bases). Germline values: CDR1 MDHEN, CDR2 SYDVKM. The length of the CDR3 is 23 residues. Trimming left V 7 bases short and J 4 bases short, with 44 bases between. The CDR3: CASKGQLKVPFVTIWGVFYEQYF. The CDR3 DNA reads TGTGCCAGCAAGGGACAGCTGAAAGTCCCATTTGTAACCATTTGGGGGGTCTTTTACGAGCAGTACTTC.

This clone came up once. The rearrangement uses TRBV14 and TRBJ1-2, with D maybe TRBD1 (5 bases). Germline CDR1 SGHDN, CDR2 FVKESK. Trimming removed 6 bases at V and 5 bases at J, with 19 bases between. CDR3 length: 15 residues. Here the CDR3 DNA reads TGTGCCAGCAGTAGACGATTCAGGGTTCAGTATGGCTACACCTTC. It codes for CASSRRFRVQYGYTF.